This is a list of T cell receptor beta chains from one sample in a study of T cell repertoires in cytomegalovirus infection. TCRdb itself ran the reads through MiXCR, one entry per CDR3 protein. The sample shows 700,000 to 950,000 distinct CDR3 sequences, approximately 32% of them seen only once. Which antigens these TCRs recognize remains unknown. The material sequenced was cultured CD8+ T cells from PBMCs, taken from culture after CMV antigen stimulation. All receptors derive from a human donor in good health (CMV status not recorded). Some clones in this sample may be carry-over from other donors' samples. Each CDR3 is given with its conserved first and last residue. The D gene is left open where the match is weak. Size is stated for part of the rows, as once, few or many counts, or as a class when the clone is expanded.

j_call v_call d_call clone_size cdr3_nt cdr3_aa
TRBJ2-5 TRBV27 TRBD1 few TGTGCCAGCAGTTACGACAGGGGGTCGACCCAGTACTTC CASSYDRGSTQYF
TRBJ1-1 TRBV4-2 . . TGTGCCAGCAGCCCAAAGGCCGTCGGGACTGAAGCTTTCTTT CASSPKAVGTEAFF
TRBJ2-7 TRBV6-5 . few TGTGCCAGCAGTTACTCGCTAGCACAGGGCCTCCCTTGGGAGCAGTACTTC CASSYSLAQGLPWEQYF
TRBJ1-6 TRBV7-6 . once TGTGCCAGCAGCTTAGACGAGGTCCCACTGGTCGGTTCACCCCTCCACTTT CASSLDEVPLVGSPLHF
TRBJ1-2 TRBV7-4 TRBD1 . TGTGCCAGCAGCTCCCCCCGGGACAGGGAGGCCTATGGCTACACCTTC CASSSPRDREAYGYTF
TRBJ1-1 TRBV11-2 TRBD1 few TGTGCCAGCAGCTTAGAAACAGGGGGGGCGAACACTGAAGCTTTCTTT CASSLETGGANTEAFF
TRBJ2-1 TRBV6-5 . . TGTGCCAGCAGTCCTCGAGTGAGCCCGTATAGTGAGCAGTTCTTC CASSPRVSPYSEQFF
TRBJ1-4 TRBV10-3 TRBD1 few TGTGCCATCAGAGGGGGCCCCGGGACAGGGGGAAGGATTATGGAAAAACTGTTTTTT CAIRGGPGTGGRIMEKLFF
TRBJ2-5 TRBV6-5 . . TGTGCCAGCAGTCCAACCAGGGGCGGCCTCGAGCGAACCCAGTACTTC CASSPTRGGLERTQYF
TRBJ1-2 TRBV7-9 . . TGTGCCAGCAGCGGGGGACCTTCTGGCTACACCTTC CASSGGPSGYTF
TRBJ1-5 TRBV15 TRBD1 . TGTGCCACCAGCAGCCCTGGGACAGGGAGGTTTCAGCCCCAGCATTTT CATSSPGTGRFQPQHF
TRBJ1-1 TRBV7-3 TRBD1 many TGTGCCAGCAGCGCCAACAGGGGAGCGGTTGAAGCTTTCTTT CASSANRGAVEAFF
TRBJ2-2 TRBV7-8 TRBD1 few TGTGCCAGCAGCGGACCAGGGGACAGGGTATACACCGGGGAGCTGTTTTTT CASSGPGDRVYTGELFF
TRBJ2-1 TRBV19 . . TGTGCCTTAGGCCCTAGGAATGAGCAGTTCTTC CALGPRNEQFF
TRBJ2-5 TRBV4-1 . few TGCGCCAGCAGCCTGGGACTCCAACAAGAGACCCAGTACTTC CASSLGLQQETQYF
TRBJ2-5 TRBV12-3/TRBV12-4 . few TGTGCCAGCAGTTTCCATTATTTGACGGAGACCCAGTACTTC CASSFHYLTETQYF
TRBJ2-5 TRBV12-3/TRBV12-4 TRBD2 many TGTGCCAGCAGTTCACCGAAGGAAATAGCGGGGGGAGAGACCCAGTACTTC CASSSPKEIAGGETQYF
TRBJ2-7 TRBV7-6 . many TGTGCCAGCAGCTTAGAAGGAGGGATCCACGAGCAGTACTTC CASSLEGGIHEQYF
TRBJ2-7 TRBV14 TRBD1 . TGTACCAGCAGTCCGGACAGGGTGGAGCAGTACTTC CTSSPDRVEQYF
TRBJ1-1 TRBV12-3/TRBV12-4 . few TGTGCCAGCAGTCCCCCCCGCTATAACACTGAAGCTTTCTTT CASSPPRYNTEAFF
TRBJ2-7 TRBV2 . . TGTGCCAGCAGTGAAGCGCTGAGGGCTCGCGAAGGGTACTTC CASSEALRAREGYF
TRBJ1-1 TRBV4-2 TRBD1 . TGTGTCAGCAGCCAAAGGGGACAGACGAACACTGAAGCTTTCTTT CVSSQRGQTNTEAFF
TRBJ2-7 TRBV19 . . TGTGCCAGTAGTATAGCAGGGGGGGGGACTTACGAGCAGTACTTC CASSIAGGGTYEQYF
TRBJ2-1 TRBV6-2/TRBV6-3 TRBD2 few TGTGCCAGCAGTTTTACTAGCGGGGACTACAATGAGCAGTTCTTC CASSFTSGDYNEQFF
TRBJ1-2 TRBV7-6 . . TGTGCCAGCAGCTTAGCGGGGAGCGATGTCTACACCTTC CASSLAGSDVYTF
TRBJ2-2 TRBV13 . . TGTGCCAGCAGCTCCCGGGAACTGAACACCGGGGAGCTGTTTTTT CASSSRELNTGELFF